These T cell receptor beta chains were read from a single sample in a study of T-cell reconstitution after alpha-beta-depleted transplantation in children. TCRdb re-called the PCR reads with MiXCR, one entry per CDR3 protein. The sample includes about 610,000 distinct CDR3 sequences, under 12% seen only once; the top ten take about 4%. Sequenced material: PBMCs from the stem cell graft donor, taken from the stem cell graft. Source of these receptors: a human donor who donated a stem cell graft to a child with acute myeloid leukemia. Each CDR3 is given with its conserved first and last residue. Fields, in order: D gene, V gene, J gene, clone size, CDR3 protein, CDR3 DNA. A D gene is named only where the DNA matches it firmly. Size is stated for part of the rows, as once, few or many counts, or as a class when the clone is expanded.

>-|TRBV25-1|TRBJ2-5|few
CASSAREQYQETQYF
TGTGCCAGCAGTGCCCGGGAGCAGTACCAAGAGACCCAGTACTTC
>TRBD2|TRBV3-1|TRBJ2-1|few
CASSQGGLAGYNEQFF
TGTGCCAGCAGCCAAGGGGGACTAGCGGGTTACAATGAGCAGTTCTTC
>-|TRBV20-1|TRBJ2-1|few
CSASPPVGQFF
TGCAGTGCTAGTCCCCCCGTGGGGCAGTTCTTC
>TRBD1|TRBV18|TRBJ1-1|few
CASSEQTGGSTEAFF
TGTGCCAGCTCAGAACAAACAGGGGGAAGCACTGAAGCTTTCTTT
>TRBD2|TRBV20-1|TRBJ2-5|many
CSAFPRTSGRAYETQYF
TGCAGTGCTTTCCCAAGGACTAGCGGGAGGGCCTATGAGACCCAGTACTTC
>TRBD2|TRBV27|TRBJ2-5|once
CASRASGRGYGDQYF
TGTGCCAGCAGAGCTAGCGGGAGGGGGTATGGTGACCAGTACTTC
>-|TRBV5-6|TRBJ2-7|few
CASSLEVGRRVLGSRWEQYF
TGTGCCAGCAGCTTGGAGGTGGGCAGAAGAGTTCTGGGATCCCGGTGGGAGCAGTACTTC
>TRBD2|TRBV25-1|TRBJ2-7|many
CASSEDTSGRFGQYF
TGTGCCAGCAGTGAAGACACTAGCGGTCGTTTTGGGCAGTACTTC
>-|TRBV28|TRBJ2-7|many
CASSFFQSSYEQYF
TGTGCCAGCAGTTTTTTTCAGAGCTCCTACGAGCAGTACTTC
>TRBD1|TRBV5-1|TRBJ1-1|few
CASSPGQGIALNTEAFF
TGCGCCAGCAGCCCTGGACAGGGGATCGCCTTGAACACTGAAGCTTTCTTT
>TRBD2|TRBV5-1|TRBJ2-1|-
CASSWGGEYNEQFF
TGCGCCAGCAGCTGGGGAGGGGAATACAATGAGCAGTTCTTC
>-|TRBV29-1|TRBJ2-3|many
CSVVGDSTDTQYF
TGCAGCGTTGTTGGGGATAGCACAGATACGCAGTATTTT
>-|TRBV15|TRBJ2-6|few
CATSRDLEQTFSGANVLTF
TGTGCCACCAGCAGAGATCTCGAACAAACCTTCTCTGGGGCCAACGTCCTGACTTTC
>TRBD1|TRBV9|TRBJ2-1|many
CASSKKTGDSYNEQFF
TGTGCCAGCAGCAAAAAGACAGGGGACTCCTACAATGAGCAGTTCTTC
>-|TRBV7-3|TRBJ2-1|many
CASSTNPGTEQFF
TGTGCCAGCAGCACTAACCCGGGGACTGAGCAGTTCTTC
>TRBD2|TRBV27|TRBJ2-7|-
CASSFGWGLAGYYEQYF
TGTGCCAGCAGCTTCGGTTGGGGACTAGCGGGGTACTACGAGCAGTACTTC
>-|TRBV19|TRBJ2-1|-
CASTDLVGNSSYNEQFF
TGTGCCAGTACCGACCTTGTGGGGAATAGCTCCTACAATGAGCAGTTCTTC
>-|TRBV14|TRBJ2-7|-
CASSPKAPLSYEQYF
TGTGCCAGCAGCCCTAAGGCCCCTCTCTCCTACGAGCAGTACTTC
>-|TRBV24-1|TRBJ2-3|-
CATSDVRGGPKDTQYF
TGTGCCACCAGTGATGTCAGGGGAGGGCCGAAAGATACGCAGTATTTT
>TRBD2|TRBV9|TRBJ2-7|many
CASSSQTSGEQYF
TGTGCCAGCAGCTCACAGACTAGCGGCGAGCAGTACTTC